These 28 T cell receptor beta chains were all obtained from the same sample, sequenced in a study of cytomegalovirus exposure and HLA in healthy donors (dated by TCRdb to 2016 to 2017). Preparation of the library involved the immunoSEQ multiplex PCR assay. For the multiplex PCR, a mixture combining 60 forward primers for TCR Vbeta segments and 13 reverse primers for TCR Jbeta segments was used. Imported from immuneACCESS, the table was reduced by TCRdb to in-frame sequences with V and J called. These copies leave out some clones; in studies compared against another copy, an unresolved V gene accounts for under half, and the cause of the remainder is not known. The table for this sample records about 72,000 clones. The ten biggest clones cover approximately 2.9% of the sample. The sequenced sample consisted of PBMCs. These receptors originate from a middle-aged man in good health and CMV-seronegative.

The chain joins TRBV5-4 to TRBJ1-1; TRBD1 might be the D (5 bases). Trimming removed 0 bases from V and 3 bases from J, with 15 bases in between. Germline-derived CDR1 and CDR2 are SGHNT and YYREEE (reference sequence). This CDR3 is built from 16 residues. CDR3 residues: CASSLAAGNRYTEAFF. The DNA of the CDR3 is TGTGCCAGCAGCTTGGCGGCAGGGAATCGGTACACTGAAGCTTTCTTT.

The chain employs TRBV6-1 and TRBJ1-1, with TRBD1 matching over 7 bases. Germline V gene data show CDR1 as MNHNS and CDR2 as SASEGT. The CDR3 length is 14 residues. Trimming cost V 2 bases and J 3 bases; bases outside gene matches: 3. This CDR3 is CASSESGQDTEAFF. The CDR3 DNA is TGTGCCAGCAGTGAAAGCGGACAGGACACTGAAGCTTTCTTT.

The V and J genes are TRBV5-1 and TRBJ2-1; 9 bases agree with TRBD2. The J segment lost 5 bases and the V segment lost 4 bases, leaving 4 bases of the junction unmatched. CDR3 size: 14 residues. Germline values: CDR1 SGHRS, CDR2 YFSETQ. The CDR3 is CASSILAGDNEQFF. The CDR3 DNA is TGCGCCAGCAGCATTTTAGCGGGGGACAATGAGCAGTTCTTC. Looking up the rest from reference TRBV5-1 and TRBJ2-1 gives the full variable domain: KAGVTQTPRYLIKTRGQQVTLSCSPISGHRSVSWYQQTPGQGLQFLFEYFSETQRNKGNFPGRFSGRQFSNSRSEMNVSTLELGDSALYLCASSILAGDNEQFFGPGTRLTVL.

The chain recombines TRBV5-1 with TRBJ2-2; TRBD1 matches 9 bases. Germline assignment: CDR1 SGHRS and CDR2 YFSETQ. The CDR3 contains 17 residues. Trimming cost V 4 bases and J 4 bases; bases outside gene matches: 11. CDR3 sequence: CASSRALGQGGTGELFF. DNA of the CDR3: TGCGCCAGCAGCAGGGCTCTGGGACAGGGAGGCACCGGGGAGCTGTTTTTT. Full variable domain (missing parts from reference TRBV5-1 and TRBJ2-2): KAGVTQTPRYLIKTRGQQVTLSCSPISGHRSVSWYQQTPGQGLQFLFEYFSETQRNKGNFPGRFSGRQFSNSRSEMNVSTLELGDSALYLCASSRALGQGGTGELFFGEGSRLTVL.

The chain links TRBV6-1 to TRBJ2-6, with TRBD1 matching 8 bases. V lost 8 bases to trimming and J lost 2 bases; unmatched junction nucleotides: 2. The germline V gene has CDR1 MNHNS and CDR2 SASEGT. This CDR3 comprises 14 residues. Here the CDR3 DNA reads TGTGCCAGCCAGACAGGGGCTGGGGCCAACGTCCTGACTTTC. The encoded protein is CASQTGAGANVLTF.

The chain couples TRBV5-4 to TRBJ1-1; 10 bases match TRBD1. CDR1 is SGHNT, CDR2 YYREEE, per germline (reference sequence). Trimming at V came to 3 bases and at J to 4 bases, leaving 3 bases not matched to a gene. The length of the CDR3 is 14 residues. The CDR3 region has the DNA TGTGCCAGCAGCTGGACAGGGGGGGGCACTGAAGCTTTCTTT. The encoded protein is CASSWTGGGTEAFF.

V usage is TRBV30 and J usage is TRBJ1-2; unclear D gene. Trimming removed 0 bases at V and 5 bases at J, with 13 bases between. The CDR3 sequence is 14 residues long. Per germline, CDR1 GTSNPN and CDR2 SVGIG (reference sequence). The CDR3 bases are TGTGCCTGGAGTGTACGGCGGGCAGGTTATGGCTACACCTTC. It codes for CAWSVRRAGYGYTF. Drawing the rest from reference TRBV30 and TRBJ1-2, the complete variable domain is SQTIHQWPATLVQPVGSPLSLECTVEGTSNPNLYWYRQAAGRGLQLLFYSVGIGQISSEVPQNLSASRPQDRQFILSSKKLLLSDSGFYLCAWSVRRAGYGYTFGSGTRLTVV.

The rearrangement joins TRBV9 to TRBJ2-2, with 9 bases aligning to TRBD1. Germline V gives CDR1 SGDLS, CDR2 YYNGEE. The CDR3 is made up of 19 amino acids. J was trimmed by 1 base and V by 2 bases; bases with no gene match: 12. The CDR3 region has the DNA TGTGCCAGCAGCGTTGCATGTTGCGGGACAGGGCTGAACACCGGGGAGCTGTTTTTT. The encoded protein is CASSVACCGTGLNTGELFF. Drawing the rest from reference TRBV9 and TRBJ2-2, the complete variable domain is DSGVTQTPKHLITATGQRVTLRCSPRSGDLSVYWYQQSLDQGLQFLIQYYNGEERAKGNILERFSAQQFPDLHSELNLSSLELGDSALYFCASSVACCGTGLNTGELFFGEGSRLTVL.

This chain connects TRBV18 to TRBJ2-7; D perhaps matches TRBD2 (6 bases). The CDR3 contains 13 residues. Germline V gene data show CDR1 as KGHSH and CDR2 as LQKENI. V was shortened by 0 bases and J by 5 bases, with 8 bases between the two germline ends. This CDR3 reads CASSPPTSHEQYF. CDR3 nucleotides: TGTGCCAGCTCACCACCCACTAGCCACGAGCAGTACTTC.

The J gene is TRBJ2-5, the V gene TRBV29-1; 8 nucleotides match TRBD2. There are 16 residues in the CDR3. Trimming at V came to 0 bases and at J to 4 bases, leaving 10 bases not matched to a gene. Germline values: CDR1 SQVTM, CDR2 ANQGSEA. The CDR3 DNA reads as TGCAGCGTTGAAGATCAAGGACTAGCCGGGAGAGAGACCCAGTACTTC. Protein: CSVEDQGLAGRETQYF.

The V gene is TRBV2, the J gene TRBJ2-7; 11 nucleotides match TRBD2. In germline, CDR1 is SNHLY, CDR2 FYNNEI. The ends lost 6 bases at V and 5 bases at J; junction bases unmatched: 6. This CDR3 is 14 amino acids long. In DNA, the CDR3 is TGTGCCAGCAGAAGACTAGCGGGGCGGAACGAGCAGTACTTC. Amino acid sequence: CASRRLAGRNEQYF.

The CDR3 spells CASSQGRGTDTQYF. The CDR3 DNA is TGTGCCAGTAGTCAGGGCAGGGGAACAGATACGCAGTATTTT. The chain couples TRBV19 to TRBJ2-3, with D possibly TRBD1 on 6 matching bases. The V end lost 5 bases, the J end lost 3 bases, and 12 bases lay between the germline ends. The germline V gene has CDR1 LNHDA and CDR2 SQIVND (reference sequence). This CDR3 is built from 14 residues.

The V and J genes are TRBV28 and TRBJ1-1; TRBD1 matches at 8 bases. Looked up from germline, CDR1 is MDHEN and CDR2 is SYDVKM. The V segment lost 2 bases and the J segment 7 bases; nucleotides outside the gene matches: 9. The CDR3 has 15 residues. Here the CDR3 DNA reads TGTGCCAGCAGTTTAGGAACAGGGGGGCGTTTTGAAGCTTTCTTT. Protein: CASSLGTGGRFEAFF.

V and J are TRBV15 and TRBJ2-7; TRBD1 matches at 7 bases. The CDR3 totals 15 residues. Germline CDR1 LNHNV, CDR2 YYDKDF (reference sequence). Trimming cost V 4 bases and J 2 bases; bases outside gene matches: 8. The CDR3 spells CATSMFSGQAYEQYF. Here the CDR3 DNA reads TGTGCCACCAGCATGTTTAGTGGACAGGCCTACGAGCAGTACTTC.

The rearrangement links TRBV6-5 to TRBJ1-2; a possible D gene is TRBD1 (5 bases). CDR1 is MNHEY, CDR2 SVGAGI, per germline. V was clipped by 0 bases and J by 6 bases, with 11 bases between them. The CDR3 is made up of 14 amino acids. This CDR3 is CASSYSRGEDGYTF. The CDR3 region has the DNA TGTGCCAGCAGTTACTCGCGGGGGGAGGATGGCTACACCTTC.

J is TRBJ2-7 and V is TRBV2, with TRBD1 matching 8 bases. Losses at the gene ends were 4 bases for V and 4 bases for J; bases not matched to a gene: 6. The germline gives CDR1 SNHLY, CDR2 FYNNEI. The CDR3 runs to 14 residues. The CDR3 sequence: CASSADRVKYEQYF. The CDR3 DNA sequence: TGTGCCAGCAGTGCGGACAGGGTGAAGTACGAGCAGTACTTC.

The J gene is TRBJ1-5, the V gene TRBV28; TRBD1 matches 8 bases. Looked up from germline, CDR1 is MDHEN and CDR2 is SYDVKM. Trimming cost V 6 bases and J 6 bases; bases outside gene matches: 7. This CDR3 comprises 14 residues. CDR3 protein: CASSPDRGFQPQHF. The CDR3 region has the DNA TGTGCCAGCAGCCCTGACAGGGGCTTTCAGCCCCAGCATTTT.

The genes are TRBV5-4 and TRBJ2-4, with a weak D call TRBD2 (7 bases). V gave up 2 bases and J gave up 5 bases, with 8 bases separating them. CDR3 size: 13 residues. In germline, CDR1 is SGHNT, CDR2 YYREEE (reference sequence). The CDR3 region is CASSFGGQNIQYF. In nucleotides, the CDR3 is TGTGCCAGCAGCTTCGGGGGGCAAAACATTCAGTACTTC.

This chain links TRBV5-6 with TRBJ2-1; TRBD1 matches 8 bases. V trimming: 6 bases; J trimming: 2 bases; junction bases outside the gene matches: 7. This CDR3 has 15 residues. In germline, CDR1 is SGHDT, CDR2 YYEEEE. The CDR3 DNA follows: TGTGCCAGCAAAAGACAGGGGTTGGCCTACAATGAGCAGTTCTTC. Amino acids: CASKRQGLAYNEQFF.

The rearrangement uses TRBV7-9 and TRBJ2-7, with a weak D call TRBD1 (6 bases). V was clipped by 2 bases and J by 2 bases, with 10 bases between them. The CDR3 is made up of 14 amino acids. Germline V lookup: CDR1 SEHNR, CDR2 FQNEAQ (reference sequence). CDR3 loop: CASSLWTDPYEQYF. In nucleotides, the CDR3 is TGTGCCAGCAGCTTATGGACAGACCCCTACGAGCAGTACTTC.

For the CDR3, the DNA is TGTGCCAGCAGCGTAGGAGGGACACGGGTCGGGGAGCTGTTTTTT. It specifies CASSVGGTRVGELFF. The rearrangement links TRBV9 to TRBJ2-2; tentative D call: TRBD1 (6 bases). Trimming left V 0 bases short and J 7 bases short, with 13 bases between. Germline V lookup: CDR1 SGDLS, CDR2 YYNGEE. The CDR3 contains 15 residues. Combining the CDR3 with reference TRBV9 and TRBJ2-2 gives the whole variable domain DSGVTQTPKHLITATGQRVTLRCSPRSGDLSVYWYQQSLDQGLQFLIQYYNGEERAKGNILERFSAQQFPDLHSELNLSSLELGDSALYFCASSVGGTRVGELFFGEGSRLTVL.

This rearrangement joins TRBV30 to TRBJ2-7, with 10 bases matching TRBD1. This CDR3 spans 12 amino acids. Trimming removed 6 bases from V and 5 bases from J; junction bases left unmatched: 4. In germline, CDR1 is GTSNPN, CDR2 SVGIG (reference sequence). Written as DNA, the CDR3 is TGTGCCTGCTCCGGGACAGGGGACGAGCAGTACTTC. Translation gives CACSGTGDEQYF.

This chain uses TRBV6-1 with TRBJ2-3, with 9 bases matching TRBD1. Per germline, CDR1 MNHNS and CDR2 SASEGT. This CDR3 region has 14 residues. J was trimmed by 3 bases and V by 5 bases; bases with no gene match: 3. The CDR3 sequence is CASSRGQGTDTQYF. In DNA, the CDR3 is TGTGCCAGCAGTAGAGGACAGGGGACAGATACGCAGTATTTT.

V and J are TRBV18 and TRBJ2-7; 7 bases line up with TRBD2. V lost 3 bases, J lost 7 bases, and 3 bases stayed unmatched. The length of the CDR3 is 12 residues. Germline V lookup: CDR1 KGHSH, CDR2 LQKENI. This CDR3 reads CASSPGLEEQYF. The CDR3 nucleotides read TGTGCCAGCTCACCCGGACTAGAAGAGCAGTACTTC.

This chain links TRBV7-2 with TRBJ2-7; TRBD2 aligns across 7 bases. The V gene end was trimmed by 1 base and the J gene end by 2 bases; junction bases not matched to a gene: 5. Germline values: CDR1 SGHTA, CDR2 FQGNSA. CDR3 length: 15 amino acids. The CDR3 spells CASSLGSRGAYEQYF. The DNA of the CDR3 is TGTGCCAGCAGCTTAGGGAGTCGGGGGGCCTACGAGCAGTACTTC.

CDR3: CASSEQRGNTGELFF. CDR3 sequence (DNA): TGTGCCAGCAGTGAGCAACGGGGAAACACCGGGGAGCTGTTTTTT. This chain connects TRBV2 to TRBJ2-2; D is possibly TRBD2 (5 bases). CDR1 is SNHLY and CDR2 is FYNNEI in the germline V gene. This CDR3 region has 15 residues. V shed 3 bases and J shed 2 bases, with 10 bases lying between them.

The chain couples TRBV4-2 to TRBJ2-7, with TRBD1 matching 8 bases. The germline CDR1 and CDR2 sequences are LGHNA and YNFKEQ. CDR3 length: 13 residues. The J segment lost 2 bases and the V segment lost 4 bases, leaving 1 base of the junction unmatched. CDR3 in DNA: TGTGCCAGCAGCCCACAGGGGGCCTACGAGCAGTACTTC. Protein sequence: CASSPQGAYEQYF.

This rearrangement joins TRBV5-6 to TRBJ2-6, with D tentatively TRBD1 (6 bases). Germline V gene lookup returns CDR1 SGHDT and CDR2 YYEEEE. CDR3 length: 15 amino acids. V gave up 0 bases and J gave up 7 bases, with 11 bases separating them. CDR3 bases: TGTGCCAGCAGCTTGGCCGGGACACCAGCCAACGTCCTGACTTTC. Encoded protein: CASSLAGTPANVLTF.